This TCR beta chain is from a study of cytomegalovirus exposure and HLA in healthy donors. Study information: The roughly 130 validation repertoires used the same platform as the 650 to 850 first-cohort repertoires, a later analysis reported.

Concerning this clone: The antigen is unknown.

The CDR3 runs to 13 residues. Per germline, CDR1 LNHDA and CDR2 SQIVND (reference sequence). Trimming took 6 bases from V and 5 from J; bases not matched to a gene: 7. Study results and limitations: Reported performance of the classifier showed diagnosis of cytomegalovirus status with high specificity and sensitivity. Three of the chains that were CMV-associated were confirmed in vitro to be specific for CMV antigens.

The protocol was immunoSEQ multiplex PCR, while the TCRdb copy is restricted to in-frame clones and leaves out a portion. The sample has approximately 71,000 clones; less than 95% are singletons. This TCR derives from a woman between 18 and 29 years old in good health and CMV-seronegative. The sequenced sample was PBMCs. The V and J genes are TRBV19 and TRBJ2-7, with 7 positions matching TRBD2. CDR3: CASSFSRGDEQYF. DNA for the CDR3: TGTGCCAGTAGCTTCTCCCGGGGGGACGAGCAGTACTTC.